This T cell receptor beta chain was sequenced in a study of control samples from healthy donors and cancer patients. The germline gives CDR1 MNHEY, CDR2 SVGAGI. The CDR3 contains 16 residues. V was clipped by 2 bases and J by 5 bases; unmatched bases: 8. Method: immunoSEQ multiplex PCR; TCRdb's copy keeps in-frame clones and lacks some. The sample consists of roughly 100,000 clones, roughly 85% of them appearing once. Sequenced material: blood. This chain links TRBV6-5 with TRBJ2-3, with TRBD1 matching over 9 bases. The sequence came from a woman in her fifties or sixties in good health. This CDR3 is CASSYGYRGPGDTQYF. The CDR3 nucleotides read TGTGCCAGCAGTTACGGATACAGGGGGCCGGGAGATACGCAGTATTTT.